The present T cell receptor beta chain was sequenced within a study of graft-versus-host responses after intestinal transplantation. Repertoires were generated with immunoSEQ multiplex PCR, while TCRdb's copy carries only in-frame clones and drops some. This sample has tens of thousands of clones, with more than 85% found just once. Comments on this clone: Its specificity is not known.

The trim removed 5 bases at V and 4 bases at J, leaving 6 bases unmatched. The germline gives CDR1 LNHDA, CDR2 SQIVND (reference sequence). The CDR3 covers 15 residues. This chain links TRBV19 with TRBJ1-2, with 11 bases matching TRBD1. This receptor was identified in a human donor who received an intestinal transplant. The sample in question was unstimulated CD8+ T cells sorted from spleen or lymph node cells, obtained before intestinal transplant. The CDR3 sequence is CASSPWTGGGYGYTF. CDR3 nucleotide sequence: TGTGCCAGTAGTCCGTGGACAGGGGGCGGCTATGGCTACACCTTC.